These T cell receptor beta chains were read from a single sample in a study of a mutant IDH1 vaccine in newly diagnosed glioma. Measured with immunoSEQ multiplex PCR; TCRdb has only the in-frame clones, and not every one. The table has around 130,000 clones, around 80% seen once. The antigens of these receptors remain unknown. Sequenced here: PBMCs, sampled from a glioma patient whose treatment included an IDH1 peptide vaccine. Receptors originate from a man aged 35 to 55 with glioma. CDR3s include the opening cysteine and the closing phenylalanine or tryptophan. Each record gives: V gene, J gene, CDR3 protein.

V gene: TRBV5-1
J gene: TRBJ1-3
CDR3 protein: CASSLEGGGNTIYF

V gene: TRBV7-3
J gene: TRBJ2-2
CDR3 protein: CASSFDPLGGELFF

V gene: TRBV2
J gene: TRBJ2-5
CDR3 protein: CASSGTSGETQYF

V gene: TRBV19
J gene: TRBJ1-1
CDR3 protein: CAKSKEGEAFF

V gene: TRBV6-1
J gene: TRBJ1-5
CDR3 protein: CASRGTGGNQPQHF

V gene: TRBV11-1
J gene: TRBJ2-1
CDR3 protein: CASSRRSREYNEQFF

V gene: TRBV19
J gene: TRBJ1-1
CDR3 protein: CASSRNRVREAFF

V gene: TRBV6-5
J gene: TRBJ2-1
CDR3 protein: CASSYSPGSGNEQFF

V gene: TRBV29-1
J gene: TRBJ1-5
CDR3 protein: CSAQGTSGQPQHF

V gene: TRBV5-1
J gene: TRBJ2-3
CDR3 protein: CASSPMGQNTDTQYF

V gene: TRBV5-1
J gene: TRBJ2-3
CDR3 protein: CASSSGITDTQYF

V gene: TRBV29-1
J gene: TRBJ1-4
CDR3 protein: CSVALIGEKLFF

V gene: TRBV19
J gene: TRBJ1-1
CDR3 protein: CASSIGGWNTEAFF

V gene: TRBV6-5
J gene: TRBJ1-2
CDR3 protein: CASSYSSGPYGYTF

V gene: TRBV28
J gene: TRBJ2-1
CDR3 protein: CASRESTSGRGYEQFF

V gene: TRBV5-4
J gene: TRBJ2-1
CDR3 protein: CASRGGRVNEQFF

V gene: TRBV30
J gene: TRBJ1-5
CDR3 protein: CAWSAPGTGGSHGNQPQHF

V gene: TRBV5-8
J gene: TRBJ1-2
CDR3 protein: CASSFGDRVSRGYTF

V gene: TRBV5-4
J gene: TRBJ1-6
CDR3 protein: CASRHGQRGSYNSPLHF

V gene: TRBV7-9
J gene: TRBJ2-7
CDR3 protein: CASSLGSANGYEQYF

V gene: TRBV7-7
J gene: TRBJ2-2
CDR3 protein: CASSLAETTGELFF

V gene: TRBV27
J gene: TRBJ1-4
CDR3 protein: CASSLGSGKLFF

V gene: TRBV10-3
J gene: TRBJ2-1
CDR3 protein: CAISEQWQVRYNEQFF

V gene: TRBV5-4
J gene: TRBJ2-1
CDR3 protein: CASSSSSGSRYNEQFF

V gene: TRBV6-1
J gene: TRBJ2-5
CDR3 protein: CASSEVVDQETQYF

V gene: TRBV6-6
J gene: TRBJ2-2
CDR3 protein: CASSKVGTGELFF

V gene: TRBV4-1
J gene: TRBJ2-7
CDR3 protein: CASSPRPGESYEQYF

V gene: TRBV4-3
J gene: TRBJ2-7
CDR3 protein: CASSQEVRDSYEQYF

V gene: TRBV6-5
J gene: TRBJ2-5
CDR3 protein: CASSYKAGGRETQYF